This T cell receptor beta chain was documented in a study of OX40 agonist ivuxolimab in advanced cancers. As for the study more broadly: Ivuxolimab, which targeted the costimulatory receptor OX40 (CD134), was an agonistic, fully human IgG2 monoclonal antibody. Intravenous ivuxolimab was administered to patients every 2 weeks at six dose levels: 0.01, 0.1, 0.3, 1.5, 3 and 10 mg/kg. Of the approximately 54 dose-escalation patients, hepatocellular carcinoma was present in about 19, melanoma in roughly 15, renal cell carcinoma in 9 and head and neck cancer in 9. In the dose-escalation cohort, 82.7% of patients were male, and the mean age was roughly 60 years, with a range of about 23 to 80. Prior anti-PD-1, anti-PD-L1 or anti-CTLA-4 therapy was permitted, and checkpoint inhibitors had been received by around 40% of dose-escalation patients. Partial responses occurred in three dose-escalation patients, of whom one had hepatocellular carcinoma and two had cutaneous melanoma. Peripheral TCRbeta sequencing was intended to test whether TCR sequence diversity was altered and clonal T-cell expansion was caused by ivuxolimab. The monotherapy dose-escalation portion (N ≈ 56 patients) of the phase I ivuxolimab trial is reported in the paper. General conclusions and limits of the study: Clonal expansion of both CD4+ and CD8+ blood T cells was observed from baseline to week 6 at doses 0.1 to 3.0 mg/kg. In the 0.1-3.0 mg/kg groups, partial responders had among the lowest normalized peripheral clonal expansion, particularly in CD8+ T cells. After ivuxolimab, expanded clones were on average more numerous among CD8+ T cells than among CD4+ T cells. Which antigens the clonally expanded peripheral T cells were specific for was not determined. Low levels of normalized T-cell clonal expansion were also seen in some nonresponding patients.

The trial excluded patients who had a history of autoimmune disease or were on systemic immunosuppression. Peripheral blood for TCR sequencing was collected from all dose cohorts at baseline, on cycle 4 day 1, and on cycle 7 day 1. Samples were obtained from an open-label, multicenter, first-in-human phase I dose-escalation trial of ivuxolimab. Adults with locally advanced or metastatic melanoma, renal cell carcinoma, hepatocellular carcinoma or head and neck squamous cell carcinoma were enrolled in the trial. Before TCR sequencing, CD4+ T cells and CD8+ T cells were sorted from peripheral blood as separate populations. The CDR3, cysteine through phenylalanine, is 14 amino acids long. CDR3 DNA is the only sequence kept; it has 42 bases, read in frame from the first base. CDR1 is given as SSHAT and CDR2 as FNYEAQ, both from the germline V gene (reference sequence). Comments on this clone: The clone's antigen remains unknown. A read error may produce the germline difference seen at one junction end.

Genomic DNA was isolated from the sorted cells so that the TCRbeta CDR3 region could be sequenced. The immunoSEQ Assay was used to sequence the TCRbeta CDR3 regions. This immuneACCESS table, as held by TCRdb, lists in-frame sequences with V and J called but not all clones. Of the missing ones, under half trace to an unresolved V gene in checked studies; the others have no known cause. The sample table holds approximately 58,000 clones, of which 75% to 90% were seen once. The biggest ten clones account for 0.76% of the sample. This TCR was recovered from an adult with an advanced solid tumor such as melanoma, head and neck, liver or kidney cancer. The chain couples TRBV7-7 to TRBJ2-2; no D gene is confidently identified. This sample comprised CD4+ or CD8+ T cells sorted from blood, obtained in a trial of the OX40 agonist ivuxolimab. CDR3 protein: CASSLATDTGELFF. The nucleotide sequence is TGTGCTAGCAGCTTAGCCACGGATACCGGGGAGCTGTTTTTT.